The 14 T cell receptor beta chains below all came from one sample that was sequenced in a study of blood T cell repertoires in COVID-19. Clones were read by immunoSEQ multiplex PCR, and TCRdb kept only the in-frame ones, dropping some. The table lists 150,000 to 200,000 clones, about three quarters of them singletons. Sequencing was performed on peripheral blood. These receptors came from a man in his 70s with acute or convalescent COVID-19.

This chain links TRBV9 with TRBJ2-1; D is perhaps TRBD2 (6 bases). V was trimmed by 0 bases and J by 4 bases, leaving 11 bases between them. The CDR3 length is 15 residues. CDR1 and CDR2 (germline): SGDLS, YYNGEE. The CDR3 protein is CASSVEASVYNEQFF. The CDR3 coding sequence is TGTGCCAGCAGCGTAGAGGCTAGCGTGTACAATGAGCAGTTCTTC.

The chain recombines TRBV27 with TRBJ1-4, with 8 bases identical to TRBD1. Per germline, CDR1 MNHEY and CDR2 SMNVEV (reference sequence). After removal of 4 bases from V and 8 bases from J, the junction contained 9 bases not matched to a gene. This CDR3 is built from 15 residues. CDR3 sequence: CASSSRQGAGEKLFF. The DNA of the CDR3 is TGTGCCAGCAGTTCCCGTCAGGGGGCAGGAGAAAAACTGTTTTTT.

V is TRBV6-5 and J is TRBJ2-5, with a possible D match to TRBD2 (5 bases). The CDR3 loop spans 13 amino acids. Germline V gene sequence: CDR1 MNHEY, CDR2 SVGAGI. V was cut by 2 bases and J by 5 bases, with 9 bases left in between. The DNA for the CDR3 is TGTGCCAGCAGTTACGGTGAGCGGGAGACCCAGTACTTC. It encodes CASSYGERETQYF.

The rearrangement joins TRBV15 to TRBJ2-7, with a weak D call TRBD2 (6 bases). Trimming removed 0 bases from V and 5 bases from J, with 11 bases in between. Germline CDR1 reads LNHNV; CDR2 reads YYDKDF (reference sequence). The CDR3 extends over 14 amino acids. The CDR3 loop reads CATSRDLGGDEQYF. The CDR3 DNA is TGTGCCACCAGCAGAGATTTAGGAGGGGACGAGCAGTACTTC.

The chain uses TRBV10-1 and TRBJ2-3; 7 bases are shared with TRBD1. Germline-derived CDR1 and CDR2 are WNHNN and SYGVQD (reference sequence). J lost 0 bases, V lost 4 bases, and 4 bases had no gene match. The CDR3 contains 15 residues. The DNA of the CDR3 is TGCGCCAGCAGTGCCGGGACAGTTAGCACAGATACGCAGTATTTT. Translation gives CASSAGTVSTDTQYF.

Notes on this clone: Sequence at one end of the junction differs from germline and may be a read error. The chain carries TRBV10-3 and TRBJ1-1; D is possibly TRBD1 (6 bases). The CDR3 runs to 14 residues. In germline, CDR1 is ENHRY, CDR2 SYGVKD. CDR3: CAIRESGANTEAFF. The CDR3 DNA follows: TGTGCCATCAGGGAGTCAGGGGCGAACACTGAAGCTTTCTTT.

V gene TRBV15 combines with J gene TRBJ1-6; D ambiguous. CDR1 and CDR2 from the germline V gene are LNHNV and YYDKDF (reference sequence). The germline V and J ends were trimmed by 1 base and 9 bases, with 10 bases remaining between them. The CDR3 has 14 amino acids. The CDR3 DNA follows: TGTGCCACCAGCAGAGCGGGGTTGGGTTCACCCCTCCACTTT. Protein product: CATSRAGLGSPLHF.

In this sample, this clone turned up a few times. The genes are TRBV2 and TRBJ1-2; TRBD1 agrees at 7 bases. CDR3 length: 13 amino acids. Germline CDR1 is SNHLY and CDR2 is FYNNEI. Losses at the gene ends were 6 bases for V and 4 bases for J; bases not matched to a gene: 5. The CDR3 here is CASRTGTAYGYTF. The CDR3 DNA reads as TGTGCCAGCAGAACCGGGACAGCCTATGGCTACACCTTC.

This chain joins TRBV5-6 and TRBJ2-1; 13 nucleotides line up with TRBD2. The CDR3 extends over 16 amino acids. The germline CDR1 and CDR2 sequences are SGHDT and YYEEEE. V lost 4 bases and J lost 4; bases outside the gene matches: 5. Here the CDR3 DNA reads TGTGCCAGCAGCACTAGCGGGAGGGCCCCTTACAATGAGCAGTTCTTC. Translated: CASSTSGRAPYNEQFF.

This clone came up a few times. The rearrangement uses TRBV7-5 and TRBJ2-7; the D call TRBD1 from the table was never checked on the DNA. TRBV7-5 is given as a pseudogene. This CDR3 contains 13 residues. This chain's CDR3 is CVRSKLQGREQYF. DNA of the CDR3: TGTGTCAGAAGCAAATTACAGGGTCGGGAGCAGTACTTC.

The chain uses TRBV25-1 and TRBJ1-6; 9 bases agree with TRBD1. This CDR3 contains 13 residues. The V gene end was trimmed by 10 bases and the J gene end by 8 bases; junction bases not matched to a gene: 6. Germline CDR1 is MGHDK and CDR2 is SYGVNS. The CDR3 sequence is CATHRDRDSPLHF. For the CDR3, the DNA is TGTGCCACCCACCGGGACAGGGATTCACCCCTCCACTTT.

The chain links TRBV5-1 to TRBJ1-2, with D perhaps matching TRBD1 (5 bases). Germline assignment: CDR1 SGHRS and CDR2 YFSETQ. Trimming took off 0 bases at V and 2 bases at J, with 11 bases between the two ends. This CDR3 has 15 residues. The CDR3 DNA reads TGCGCCAGCAGCTTGGAGGGGCGACAGAACTATGGCTACACCTTC. This sequence encodes CASSLEGRQNYGYTF.

The chain has TRBV18 and TRBJ1-2; 8 bases map to TRBD1. This CDR3 contains 13 residues. Germline V gene lookup returns CDR1 KGHSH and CDR2 LQKENI. Unmatched junction bases numbered 10, after V lost 8 bases and J lost 8 bases. CDR3 in amino acids: CASEGQGNWGYTF. DNA for the CDR3: TGTGCCAGCGAAGGACAGGGCAACTGGGGCTACACCTTC. The whole variable domain, filled in from reference TRBV18 and TRBJ1-2, reads NAGVMQNPRHLVRRRGQEARLRCSPMKGHSHVYWYRQLPEEGLKFMVYLQKENIIDESGMPKERFSAEFPKEGPSILRIQQVVRGDSAAYFCASEGQGNWGYTFGSGTRLTVV.

The chain uses TRBV27 and TRBJ1-3; a weak D match, TRBD1 (6 bases). Trimming took 6 bases from V and 2 from J, leaving 11 bases between them. Per the germline V gene, CDR1 is MNHEY and CDR2 is SMNVEV (reference sequence). The CDR3 is made up of 14 amino acids. The CDR3 sequence: CASSRGVPGNTIYF. The CDR3 bases are TGTGCCAGCAGCAGGGGAGTCCCTGGAAACACCATATATTTT.